These T cell receptor beta chains were read from a single sample in a study of blood T cell repertoires in COVID-19. This table comes from immunoSEQ multiplex PCR, and its TCRdb copy is limited to in-frame clones, with some not included. Here the sample spans about 150,000 clones, about 74% being singletons. Sequenced: peripheral blood. The receptors come from a man aged 45-65 years with acute or convalescent COVID-19. Each CDR3 is given with its conserved first and last residue. Each record gives: CDR3 protein, CDR3 DNA, D gene, V gene, J gene, clone size. A D gene is named only where the DNA matches it firmly. Rows give clone size only sometimes, using once, few, many, or a class for an expanded clone.

CDR3 protein: CASTSRNRADYGYTF
CDR3 DNA: TGTGCCAGCACCTCCCGGAACAGGGCCGACTATGGCTACACCTTC
D gene: .
V gene: TRBV6-5
J gene: TRBJ1-2
clone size: .

CDR3 protein: CASSAGTGKSYEQYF
CDR3 DNA: TGTGCCAGCAGCGCCGGGACAGGGAAAAGCTACGAGCAGTACTTC
D gene: TRBD1
V gene: TRBV7-9
J gene: TRBJ2-7
clone size: .

CDR3 protein: CASSQEQDGGETQYF
CDR3 DNA: TGTGCCAGCAGCCAAGAGCAAGACGGGGGAGAGACCCAGTACTTC
D gene: .
V gene: TRBV3-1/TRBV3-2
J gene: TRBJ2-5
clone size: .

CDR3 protein: CASSLGQGIGNTGELFF
CDR3 DNA: TGTGCCAGCAGCTTGGGACAGGGGATAGGGAACACCGGGGAGCTGTTTTTT
D gene: TRBD1
V gene: TRBV7-3
J gene: TRBJ2-2
clone size: .

CDR3 protein: CASSLDIGYNEQFF
CDR3 DNA: TGCGCCAGCAGCTTGGATATCGGCTACAATGAGCAGTTCTTC
D gene: .
V gene: TRBV5-1
J gene: TRBJ2-1
clone size: .

CDR3 protein: CATRGASGGDTQYF
CDR3 DNA: TGTGCCACCAGGGGGGCTAGCGGGGGAGATACGCAGTATTTT
D gene: TRBD2
V gene: TRBV24-1
J gene: TRBJ2-3
clone size: .

CDR3 protein: CASSQDLLYNEQFF
CDR3 DNA: TGTGCCAGCAGCCAAGATCTTCTCTACAATGAGCAGTTCTTC
D gene: .
V gene: TRBV4-2
J gene: TRBJ2-1
clone size: .

CDR3 protein: CASSLAGNTEAFF
CDR3 DNA: TGTGCCAGCAGCTTGGCAGGGAACACTGAAGCTTTCTTT
D gene: .
V gene: TRBV7-3
J gene: TRBJ1-1
clone size: .

CDR3 protein: CASTPLRVGGEQYF
CDR3 DNA: TGTGCCAGCACCCCTCTGAGGGTAGGTGGCGAGCAGTACTTC
D gene: .
V gene: TRBV7-8
J gene: TRBJ2-7
clone size: once

CDR3 protein: CASSGQMGETQYF
CDR3 DNA: TGTGCCAGCAGTGGCCAAATGGGCGAGACCCAGTACTTC
D gene: .
V gene: TRBV6-4
J gene: TRBJ2-5
clone size: .

CDR3 protein: CASSTRGTGTTEAFF
CDR3 DNA: TGTGCCAGCAGTACACGCGGGACAGGGACCACTGAAGCTTTCTTT
D gene: TRBD1
V gene: TRBV27
J gene: TRBJ1-1
clone size: .

CDR3 protein: CATSDSRGTQETQYF
CDR3 DNA: TGTGCCACCAGTGATTCCAGGGGTACTCAAGAGACCCAGTACTTC
D gene: .
V gene: TRBV24-1
J gene: TRBJ2-5
clone size: .

CDR3 protein: CASSSTTEYNEQFF
CDR3 DNA: TGCGCCAGCAGCTCCACGACAGAGTACAATGAGCAGTTCTTC
D gene: .
V gene: TRBV5-1
J gene: TRBJ2-1
clone size: once

CDR3 protein: CASSLGPVTEAFF
CDR3 DNA: TGTGCCAGCAGCCTTGGGCCAGTCACTGAAGCTTTCTTT
D gene: .
V gene: TRBV12-3/TRBV12-4
J gene: TRBJ1-1
clone size: few

CDR3 protein: CASSEVLQGTEAFF
CDR3 DNA: TGTGCCAGCAGTGAAGTATTGCAGGGCACTGAAGCTTTCTTT
D gene: .
V gene: TRBV2
J gene: TRBJ1-1
clone size: .

CDR3 protein: CASSSPWGADTQYF
CDR3 DNA: TGTGCCAGCAGCAGTCCGTGGGGGGCAGATACGCAGTATTTT
D gene: .
V gene: TRBV9
J gene: TRBJ2-3
clone size: .

CDR3 protein: CASSPKGGGFYGYTF
CDR3 DNA: TGTGCCAGCAGTCCCAAGGGGGGGGGCTTCTATGGCTACACCTTC
D gene: .
V gene: TRBV6-5
J gene: TRBJ1-2
clone size: once

CDR3 protein: CASSLSMGQAYGYTF
CDR3 DNA: TGTGCCAGCAGTTTATCGATGGGACAGGCCTATGGCTACACCTTC
D gene: TRBD1
V gene: TRBV28
J gene: TRBJ1-2
clone size: .

CDR3 protein: CASSPLGQAVNEQFF
CDR3 DNA: TGTGCCAGCTCACCGTTGGGACAGGCAGTAAATGAGCAGTTCTTC
D gene: TRBD1
V gene: TRBV18
J gene: TRBJ2-1
clone size: .

CDR3 protein: CASSLFSSPFYEQYF
CDR3 DNA: TGTGCCAGCAGTTTATTTAGCTCGCCCTTTTACGAGCAGTACTTC
D gene: .
V gene: TRBV27
J gene: TRBJ2-7
clone size: .

CDR3 protein: CASSLSSGLTNEKLFF
CDR3 DNA: TGTGCCAGCAGCCTAAGCTCGGGGTTGACTAATGAAAAACTGTTTTTT
D gene: .
V gene: TRBV11-2
J gene: TRBJ1-4
clone size: .

CDR3 protein: CASSRQVVGTEAFF
CDR3 DNA: TGTGCCAGCAGCCGACAGGTCGTCGGCACTGAAGCTTTCTTT
D gene: .
V gene: TRBV3-1/TRBV3-2
J gene: TRBJ1-1
clone size: few

CDR3 protein: CASSLGGGTEAFF
CDR3 DNA: TGTGCCAGCAGCTTAGGGGGAGGCACTGAAGCTTTCTTT
D gene: .
V gene: TRBV7-3
J gene: TRBJ1-1
clone size: once

CDR3 protein: CASSRGGTDEKLFF
CDR3 DNA: TGTGCCAGCTCACGTGGAGGGACAGATGAAAAACTGTTTTTT
D gene: TRBD1
V gene: TRBV18
J gene: TRBJ1-4
clone size: .